The 22 T cell receptor beta chains presented below share a single source sample, sequenced in a study of human CD8 memory T cell subsets. UMI-labeled 5' RACE was the method by which TCR beta libraries were made. TCRdb re-called the 5' RACE reads and catalogs CDR3 proteins one per entry, DNA excluded. This table lists under 6,000 distinct CDR3 sequences. Source material: CD8+ effector memory T cells (TEM) sorted from PBMCs. Regarding subset: effector memory CD8 T cells, CCR7- CD45RO+ CD95+. These receptors were taken from a human donor in good health.

The V call is TRBV10-3, the J call TRBJ2-1. The germline V gene encodes CDR1 ENHRY and CDR2 SYGVKD. The CDR3 covers 15 residues. The CDR3 loop reads CAISESTGFGDEQFF.

In terms of frequency, this clonotype is medium-sized. This chain joins TRBV29-1 and TRBJ2-7; TCRdb's D call, TRBD1, is unchecked because there is no DNA. Germline loops: CDR1 SQVTM, CDR2 ANQGSEA. The CDR3 contains 14 residues. The CDR3 sequence: CSVVGTGPRGEQYF.

This chain connects TRBV19 to TRBJ2-2. CDR1 is LNHDA, CDR2 SQIVND, per germline (reference sequence). CDR3 length equals 12 residues. The CDR3 loop is CASTVDTGELFF.

The rearrangement links TRBV9 to TRBJ2-7; TCRdb's assignment of TRBD1 cannot be checked, as there is no DNA. The germline V gene has CDR1 SGDLS and CDR2 YYNGEE. CDR3 length equals 15 residues. This CDR3 is CASSRGRDPTYEQYF. Full variable domain (remainder filled in from reference TRBV9 and TRBJ2-7): DSGVTQTPKHLITATGQRVTLRCSPRSGDLSVYWYQQSLDQGLQFLIQYYNGEERAKGNILERFSAQQFPDLHSELNLSSLELGDSALYFCASSRGRDPTYEQYFGPGTRLTVT.

The chain recombines TRBV7-8 with TRBJ1-2; absent DNA, TCRdb's TRBD1 call cannot be checked. The CDR3 spans 14 residues. Germline V CDR1 and CDR2: SGHVS, FQNEAQ. The CDR3: CASSLSRGDEGYTF.

The chain employs TRBV27 and TRBJ1-5; TCRdb designates TRBD1, a call that cannot be tested without DNA. Germline CDR1 is MNHEY and CDR2 is SMNVEV (reference sequence). The CDR3 length is 14 residues. CDR3: CASSPRGGNQPQHF.

This clonotype is identified as medium-sized from frequency. The rearrangement links TRBV30 to TRBJ2-2; TCRdb picks TRBD2, but there is no DNA to check that call. Germline V gene data show CDR1 as GTSNPN and CDR2 as SVGIG (reference sequence). The CDR3 is 15 amino acids. CDR3 loop: CAWRTPGLDTGELFF.

The V gene is TRBV20-1, the J gene TRBJ2-1; TCRdb picks TRBD1, but there is no DNA to check that call. CDR1 is DFQATT and CDR2 is SNEGSKA in the germline V gene (reference sequence). The CDR3 contains 17 residues. This CDR3 reads CSARAYDRDRGRDEQFF.

According to its frequency, this clonotype is medium-sized (0.01 to 0.1%). V gene TRBV19 combines with J gene TRBJ1-1. Per germline, CDR1 LNHDA and CDR2 SQIVND (reference sequence). This CDR3 has 15 amino acids. The CDR3 protein is CASSIFGEMNTEAFF.

The V and J genes are TRBV3-1 and TRBJ2-1; the TCRdb D gene call, TRBD2, has no DNA to confirm it. CDR3 length equals 15 residues. Germline V gene sequence: CDR1 LGHDT, CDR2 YNNKEL (reference sequence). The CDR3 loop is CASSHRASSYNEQFF.

The J gene is TRBJ1-2, the V gene TRBV29-1; TCRdb proposes TRBD1, but this gene call is untestable without DNA. The CDR3 contains 15 residues. Germline loops: CDR1 SQVTM, CDR2 ANQGSEA. This CDR3 reads CSVEDYNRVDYGYTF.

This clonotype is medium-sized (0.01 to 0.1%) by frequency. The chain combines TRBV6-5 with TRBJ1-1; absent DNA, TCRdb's TRBD1 call cannot be checked. Germline V gene lookup returns CDR1 MNHEY and CDR2 SVGAGI. The CDR3 is 14 amino acids. The CDR3 sequence: CASSQAGGGTEAFF.

The chain recombines TRBV4-3 with TRBJ2-1; with no DNA, the TCRdb D assignment of TRBD1 cannot be verified. Germline loops: CDR1 LGHNA, CDR2 YSLEER. The length of the CDR3 is 17 residues. The CDR3 is CASSQDPETGEYNEQFF.

The chain combines TRBV9 with TRBJ2-3; the TCRdb call, TRBD2, lacks DNA for checking. The CDR3 consists of 18 residues. The germline V gene encodes CDR1 SGDLS and CDR2 YYNGEE. This chain's CDR3 is CASSATTSGTPSTDTQYF.

The chain carries TRBV7-9 and TRBJ2-5; TCRdb calls TRBD1, which cannot be checked without DNA. CDR3 length: 15 residues. CDR1 is SEHNR and CDR2 is FQNEAQ in the germline V gene (reference sequence). This CDR3 is CASSAKGQGMETQYF.

The chain couples TRBV29-1 to TRBJ2-1; the D call of TRBD2 rests on TCRdb alone, since no DNA is present to check it. Germline V CDR1 and CDR2: SQVTM, ANQGSEA. The length of the CDR3 is 15 residues. CDR3 loop: CSVGLAEAIYNEQFF.

The CDR3 spells CASSLGGTLQGDEQFF. The V and J genes are TRBV5-8 and TRBJ2-1; TCRdb outputs TRBD2, but without DNA this stays unchecked. CDR1 is SGHTS, CDR2 YDEGEE, per germline. The CDR3 is 16 amino acids.

This clonotype is deemed medium-sized by its frequency. J is TRBJ1-1 and V is TRBV12-3 or TRBV12-4. The length of the CDR3 is 13 residues. The CDR3 loop reads CASSFEENTEAFF.

According to its frequency, this clonotype is medium-sized (0.01 to 0.1%). The rearrangement links TRBV14 to TRBJ1-1. Germline V gives CDR1 SGHDN, CDR2 FVKESK. The CDR3 consists of 14 residues. This CDR3 reads CASSQWTGNTEAFF.

According to its frequency, this clonotype is medium-sized. This chain links TRBV20-1 with TRBJ2-1; lacking DNA, the TRBD2 call made by TCRdb goes unchecked. CDR3 size: 16 residues. CDR1 is DFQATT and CDR2 is SNEGSKA in the germline V gene (reference sequence). The CDR3 sequence is CSARRMGGPSYNEQFF.

The chain uses TRBV27 and TRBJ2-7; TCRdb proposes TRBD1, but this gene call is untestable without DNA. CDR1 and CDR2 (germline): MNHEY, SMNVEV (reference sequence). The CDR3 loop spans 15 amino acids. The CDR3 loop reads CASQPGTGPSYEQYF.

The chain is built from TRBV6-5 and TRBJ2-1; TCRdb picks TRBD1, but there is no DNA to check that call. The CDR3 extends over 15 amino acids. Germline loops: CDR1 MNHEY, CDR2 SVGAGI. CDR3: CASSYDPTTDNEQFF.